Described below is a single TCR beta chain sequence and its context. V was pared by 1 base and J by 8 bases, with 10 bases between. CDR1 and CDR2 (germline): MGHRA, YSYEKL. This CDR3 has 13 residues. The assay was immunoSEQ multiplex PCR, and TCRdb's table has in-frame clones only and misses some. The repertoire holds 45,000 or so clones, with roughly 82% as singletons. The data stem from a study of OX40 agonist ivuxolimab in advanced cancers. Overall study context: Patients received ivuxolimab, an agonistic anti-OX40 (CD134) antibody.

The TCR sequence derives from an adult with an advanced solid tumor such as melanoma, head and neck, liver or kidney cancer. The sequenced sample was CD4+ or CD8+ T cells sorted from blood, obtained in a trial of the OX40 agonist ivuxolimab. V and J are TRBV4-1 and TRBJ2-3; maybe TRBD1 (5 bases). The CDR3 bases are TGCGCCAGCAGCCAAGTTTTTGGGGCTACGCAGTATTTT. Translating gives CASSQVFGATQYF.